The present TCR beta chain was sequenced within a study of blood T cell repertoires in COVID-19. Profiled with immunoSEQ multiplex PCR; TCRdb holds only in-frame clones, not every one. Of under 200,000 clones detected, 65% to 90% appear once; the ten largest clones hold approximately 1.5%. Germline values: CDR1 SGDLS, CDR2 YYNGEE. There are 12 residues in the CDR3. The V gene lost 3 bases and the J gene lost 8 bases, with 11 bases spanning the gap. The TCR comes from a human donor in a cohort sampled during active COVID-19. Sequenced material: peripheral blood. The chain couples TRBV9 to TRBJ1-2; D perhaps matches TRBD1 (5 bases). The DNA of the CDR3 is TGTGCCAGCAGCGGAGAGACAGCCGGCTACACCTTC. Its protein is CASSGETAGYTF.